The source of this T cell receptor beta chain is a study of T cells in Graves' hyperthyroidism and ophthalmopathy (dated by TCRdb to the late 2010s). A note on the overall study: TCR V-J signatures able to tell the groups apart were searched for in a discovery cohort of 90 to 100 patients, of whom 43 had Graves' ophthalmopathy and roughly 58 had stable Graves' hyperthyroidism. Prospective prediction of ophthalmopathy was tested in an independent validation cohort of 18 to 20 hyperthyroidism patients and some 17 patients who later progressed to ophthalmopathy. The 100 or so discovery patients were randomly split 7:3 into training and test sets. In roughly six Graves' hyperthyroidism patients, the study also compared T-cell repertoires from thyroid tissue with T-cell repertoires from blood. Following sampling, methimazole starting at 30 mg daily was given to hyperthyroidism patients, and high-dose intravenous methylprednisolone was given to ophthalmopathy patients. TCR Vbeta CDR3 sequencing of around 130 peripheral blood samples (over 40 ophthalmopathy, 70 to 85 hyperthyroidism and approximately 17 progressor patients) is reported in the paper. The investigation overall reported the following: During validation, the model predicted progression to ophthalmopathy a median of around six months ahead of onset, with approximately 70% sensitivity and 72.22% specificity. In cross-validation, a model built on a 13 V-J signature told ophthalmopathy apart from stable hyperthyroidism with just under 90% sensitivity and around 83% specificity, and in testing the same model reached 80%/75%. No statistical method was used to fix the sample size in advance, and group allocation was not hidden from the investigators. Most expanded thyroid clonotypes (frequency above 0.001) were also found in blood, which suggests that blood repertoires may mirror thyroid immune responses.

A patient counted as having stable Graves' hyperthyroidism if no progression to ophthalmopathy occurred over 18 months of follow-up. Hyperthyroidism patients were aged 18 to 65 years and newly diagnosed, with disease duration of less than 2 months. Any patient with an uncontrolled infection, another autoimmune disease, pregnancy or lactation was excluded. Diagnoses relied on clinical symptoms, serum thyroxine and TRAb, thyroid ultrasound and orbital computed tomography. Trizol reagent was used to extract total RNA, and RNA quality was then checked on an Agilent 2100 Bioanalyzer. The TCR beta CDR3 regions were amplified from RNA transcripts. The TCR CDR3 was subjected to a first round of RT-PCR using the HTBI primer set and the Qiagen OneStep RT-PCR kit. Libraries were constructed in a second round of multiplex PCR, after which size selection and purification were performed. Paired-end sequencing of the libraries was performed with 100 bp reads on an Illumina HiSeq2000. On the authors' methods: Raw data were processed with SOAPnuke, discarding reads with adapters, uncalled bases, mean Phred below 15, or no exact constant-primer or identifier match. High-quality paired reads were merged using COPE v1.2.5, and each unique nucleotide sequence was defined as a clonotype. Clonotypes were aligned to IMGT TRBV, TRBD and TRBJ reference segments using MiTCR v1.1. Only V-J combinations with frequency above 0.0001, covering about 99% of repertoires, were analysed. A TCS score was defined as the ratio of F50 (clonal expansion) to E x V (chaos), with BLOSUM62-based TCRdist applied between CDR3 peptides within each V-J. Welch's t-statistics and random forest reduced 500 to 550 V-J features to under 15, which were used in a naive Bayes classifier (R e1071). Thyroid-blood repertoire similarity was quantified with the Morisita-Horn index. TCRdb reworked the public reads: Q25 trimming with fastp, MiXCR clone assembly, productive beta chains retained. Each CDR3 protein gets just one entry, which takes the most common genes and DNA from the rows behind it. The V and J calls come from TCRdb's annotation, not from the publication. The sample records a few hundred thousand distinct CDR3 sequences, more than 45% of which are singletons. Approximately 7.5% of the sample goes to the ten largest clones.

This clonotype was counted between two and nine times. Its antigen is unknown. The record has no base qualities; no much larger clone is one base away. The CDR3, from cysteine to phenylalanine, totals 16 residues. The retained sequence is limited to the CDR3, 48 bases, with the frame set at the first base. From the germline V gene (reference sequence), CDR1 is DFQATT and CDR2 is SNEGSKA. V trim: 0 bases; J trim: 0 bases; unmatched bases: 1. The chain is assembled from TRBV20-1 and TRBJ2-2, and TRBD2 matches 10 of the central bases. This clonotype was obtained from a young woman with Graves' hyperthyroidism. Specimen: peripheral blood or thyroid tissue (not recorded which). The nucleotides read TGCAGTGCTAGAGATAGCGGGAGGTCGAACACCGGGGAGCTGTTTTTT. It specifies CSARDSGRSNTGELFF.